This T cell receptor (beta chain) appears in the sequencing data of a study of T cell repertoires in cytomegalovirus infection. This CDR3 has 16 amino acids. Germline trimming cut 6 bases from V and 4 bases from J; bases unmatched to any gene: 6. The germline gives CDR1 SGHVS, CDR2 FNYEAQ. There are many counts of this clonotype. Its antigen is unidentified. Each CDR3 protein gets one entry after TCRdb re-called the reads with MiXCR. There are over 250,000 distinct CDR3 sequences in the sample; about 20% occur only once, and approximately 19% lies in the top ten. The sequencing used cultured PBMCs, collected from culture after CMV antigen stimulation. The clonotype was recovered from a human donor in good health (CMV status not recorded). Some clones in this sample may be carry-over from other donors' samples. V usage is TRBV7-6 and J usage is TRBJ2-3, with TRBD2 matching over 14 bases. CDR3 sequence (DNA): TGTGCCAGCAGAGCGACTAGCGGGAGGGCCTCAGATACGCAGTATTTT. Its protein is CASRATSGRASDTQYF.